Each of the 9 T cell receptor beta chains below was sequenced from the same sample in a study of T cell responses to AZD1222 COVID-19 vaccine (dated by TCRdb to the early 2020s). The time point label of this sample denotes: baseline before first vaccination. The treatment or condition label here, explained by the study, means: meningococcal conjugate vaccine given as trial control. Library preparation employed the immunoSEQ multiplex PCR assay. TCRdb mirrors the immuneACCESS table, restricted to in-frame sequences. Some clones are absent from its copies; in checked studies, under half trace to an unresolved V gene, and the reason for the others is unknown. The sample table lists about 140,000 clones, over 85% of them with a count of one. Jointly, the top ten make up 0.75% to 1% of the sample. The sequences come from peripheral blood, collected on day 0 of MenACWY control vaccination. The receptors come from an adult in good health.

The chain uses TRBV9 and TRBJ1-2; the D gene is possibly TRBD1 (5 bases). The CDR3 is 13 amino acids. Trimming removed 0 bases at V and 7 bases at J, with 10 bases between. Germline V gene sequence: CDR1 SGDLS, CDR2 YYNGEE. The CDR3 DNA is TGTGCCAGCAGCGTAGAGGGGTTTGGTGGCTACACCTTC. Protein product: CASSVEGFGGYTF. Drawing the rest from reference TRBV9 and TRBJ1-2, the complete variable domain is DSGVTQTPKHLITATGQRVTLRCSPRSGDLSVYWYQQSLDQGLQFLIQYYNGEERAKGNILERFSAQQFPDLHSELNLSSLELGDSALYFCASSVEGFGGYTFGSGTRLTVV.

This clone was counted at least ten times. Additional DNA sequences in this sample encode the identical CDR3. The chain has TRBV7-3 and TRBJ2-5; unclear D gene. Trimming removed 3 bases at V and 4 bases at J, with 9 bases between. The CDR3 is 13 amino acids. Germline V gene data show CDR1 as SGHTA and CDR2 as FQGTGA. The CDR3 nucleotides read TGTGCCAGCAGCTTGAGTGTCGGAGAGACCCAGTACTTC. Protein sequence: CASSLSVGETQYF.

The CDR3 region is CASRPGEAPNYGYTF. In DNA, the CDR3 is TGTGCCAGCAGGCCCGGGGAGGCCCCTAACTATGGCTACACCTTC. The gene calls are TRBV6-5 and TRBJ1-2; the D is unclear. Germline CDR1 is MNHEY and CDR2 is SVGAGI. The CDR3 is 15 amino acids. Trimming left V 6 bases short and J 0 bases short, with 14 bases between.

The chain uses TRBV3-1 (or the pseudogene TRBV3-2) and TRBJ1-1; D remains unclear. The CDR3 covers 14 residues. V lost 0 bases and J lost 4, with 9 bases in between. The V gene's germline CDR1 is LGHDT and CDR2 YNNKEL (reference sequence). The CDR3 sequence is CASSQEQLGTEAFF. The CDR3 DNA reads TGTGCCAGCAGCCAAGAACAGCTGGGCACTGAAGCTTTCTTT.

The J gene is TRBJ2-2, the V gene TRBV19, with D perhaps matching TRBD1 (6 bases). This CDR3 contains 14 residues. The V gene lost 7 bases and the J gene lost 3 bases, with 12 bases spanning the gap. CDR1 and CDR2 (germline): LNHDA, SQIVND (reference sequence). CDR3 in amino acids: CASKIGGHTGELFF. Written as DNA, the CDR3 is TGTGCCAGTAAAATAGGGGGACACACCGGGGAGCTGTTTTTT.

The V call is TRBV4-2, the J call TRBJ1-1; TRBD1 aligns across 7 bases. This CDR3 has 15 residues. V was clipped by 4 bases and J by 3 bases; unmatched bases: 8. The germline CDR1 and CDR2 sequences are LGHNA and YNFKEQ. This CDR3 reads CASSPQGGLYTEAFF. As DNA, the CDR3 is TGTGCCAGCAGCCCGCAGGGGGGGCTGTACACTGAAGCTTTCTTT.

The rearrangement joins TRBV27 to TRBJ2-7, with 7 bases identical to TRBD2. The CDR3 extends over 14 amino acids. Losses at the gene ends were 5 bases for V and 4 bases for J; bases not matched to a gene: 8. The germline V gene encodes CDR1 MNHEY and CDR2 SMNVEV (reference sequence). CDR3 loop: CASSPRGVEYEQYF. The CDR3 region has the DNA TGTGCCAGCAGTCCCCGGGGGGTAGAGTACGAGCAGTACTTC.

This chain links TRBV6-5 with TRBJ2-3, with 7 bases identical to TRBD2. Germline CDR1 reads MNHEY; CDR2 reads SVGAGI. The CDR3 has 15 residues. With 2 bases clipped from V and 2 bases from J, the junction kept 4 bases outside the gene matches. This CDR3 reads CASSYRGELTDTQYF. The CDR3 bases are TGTGCCAGCAGTTACCGGGGGGAGCTCACAGATACGCAGTATTTT.

The rearrangement links TRBV11-2 to TRBJ1-1; D gene uncertain. The CDR3 loop spans 13 amino acids. CDR1 is SGHAT, CDR2 FQNNGV, per germline. With 0 bases removed from V and 4 bases from J, the gap between germline ends came to 6 bases. Here the CDR3 reads CASSLDFSTEAFF. CDR3 nucleotides: TGTGCCAGCAGCTTAGATTTTTCCACTGAAGCTTTCTTT.